This entry lists 27 T cell receptor beta chains sequenced from one sample in a study of OX40 agonist ivuxolimab in advanced cancers. Assay: immunoSEQ multiplex PCR; the TCRdb copy retains only in-frame clones and omits some. The profile shows 50,000 to 65,000 clones, approximately 88% of them singletons. The material was CD4+ or CD8+ T cells sorted from blood, obtained in a trial of the OX40 agonist ivuxolimab. The receptors shown here come from an adult with an advanced solid tumor such as melanoma, head and neck, liver or kidney cancer.

This clone is a singleton in its sample. The chain has TRBV6-1 and TRBJ2-5, with D possibly being TRBD2 (5 bases). V lost 6 bases, J lost 5 bases, and 19 bases lay in between. Per germline, CDR1 MNHNS and CDR2 SASEGT. CDR3 length: 15 amino acids. In DNA form, the CDR3 reads TGTGCCAGCAGCCCCGAGGGTGGAGAGATGGAGACCCAGTACTTC. As protein: CASSPEGGEMETQYF.

This clone appeared a single time. This chain uses TRBV5-4 with TRBJ1-1; no clear D gene. The CDR3 extends over 16 amino acids. V was trimmed by 3 bases and J by 0 bases, leaving 15 bases between them. Germline CDR1 SGHNT, CDR2 YYREEE (reference sequence). The CDR3 sequence is CASSSSPRGLNTEAFF. The CDR3 coding sequence is TGTGCCAGCAGCTCAAGCCCACGGGGTTTGAACACTGAAGCTTTCTTT.

The rearrangement joins TRBV14 to TRBJ2-1; TRBD1 matches 7 bases. The V and J ends lost 2 bases and 8 bases, in that order; junction bases with no gene match: 9. The CDR3 consists of 15 residues. Germline lookup yields CDR1 SGHDN and CDR2 FVKESK. The DNA for the CDR3 is TGTGCCAGCAGCCAATGGACAGGACCCGTCGATGAGCAGTTCTTC. It translates to CASSQWTGPVDEQFF.

V and J are TRBV20-1 and TRBJ2-3; no definite D call. V was clipped by 6 bases and J by 6 bases, with 10 bases between them. Germline V lookup: CDR1 DFQATT, CDR2 SNEGSKA (reference sequence). This CDR3 comprises 11 residues. The DNA for the CDR3 is TGCAGTGCCACCGCTATGGATACGCAGTATTTT. Protein sequence: CSATAMDTQYF.

This chain uses TRBV28 with TRBJ1-5, with D possibly matching TRBD1 (5 bases). Trimming removed 5 bases at V and 9 bases at J, with 23 bases between. Germline CDR1 reads MDHEN; CDR2 reads SYDVKM. This CDR3 has 16 residues. Here the CDR3 reads CASSQWGGDSPWPQHF. CDR3 nucleotide sequence: TGTGCCAGCAGTCAGTGGGGAGGGGACTCCCCATGGCCCCAGCATTTT.

The table lists this clone with a few counts. This chain links TRBV11-3 with TRBJ2-7, with D possibly being TRBD2 (5 bases). Deletions cut 3 bases from V and 4 bases from J, with 13 bases between. The germline V gene has CDR1 SGHNT and CDR2 YENEEA. CDR3 length: 14 amino acids. CDR3 residues: CASSLRGSDYEQYF. Here the CDR3 DNA reads TGTGCCAGCAGCTTGAGAGGGAGTGATTACGAGCAGTACTTC.

This clone was recorded only once. The chain is built from TRBV5-1 and TRBJ1-1; 7 bases line up with TRBD1. Germline CDR1 reads SGHRS; CDR2 reads YFSETQ. J was trimmed by 4 bases and V by 4 bases; bases with no gene match: 10. The CDR3 runs to 15 residues. The CDR3 reads CASSLSQGWGTEAFF. The DNA of the CDR3 is TGCGCCAGCAGCCTATCACAGGGGTGGGGCACTGAAGCTTTCTTT.

The chain is built from TRBV7-9 and TRBJ1-1; 9 positions agree with TRBD1. The J segment lost 2 bases and the V segment lost 5 bases, leaving 12 bases of the junction unmatched. The length of the CDR3 is 17 residues. Germline CDR1 SEHNR, CDR2 FQNEAQ (reference sequence). CDR3 residues: CASSPYPGQGGNTEAFF. The CDR3 region has the DNA TGTGCCAGCAGCCCGTATCCGGGACAGGGTGGTAACACTGAAGCTTTCTTT.

The chain combines TRBV4-2 with TRBJ2-7; D perhaps matches TRBD1 (6 bases). CDR1 and CDR2 (germline): LGHNA, YNFKEQ. Trimming took 5 bases from V and 6 from J, leaving 20 bases between them. This CDR3 is 15 amino acids long. Written as DNA, the CDR3 is TGTGCCAGCAGCTTCCGGGACACTGGTCTATCCGAGCAGTACTTC. Translating gives CASSFRDTGLSEQYF.

The table lists this clone with a few counts. The V gene is TRBV27, the J gene TRBJ2-6; TRBD2 aligns across 7 bases. CDR1 is MNHEY, CDR2 SMNVEV, per germline (reference sequence). Trimming took 5 bases from V and 0 from J; bases not matched to a gene: 7. This CDR3 is 17 amino acids long. CDR3 nucleotides: TGTGCCAGCAGTCCACCGGGACTAAACTCTGGGGCCAACGTCCTGACTTTC. It codes for CASSPPGLNSGANVLTF.

This chain links TRBV27 with TRBJ1-1, with TRBD1 identical over 8 bases. The CDR3 length is 14 residues. J gave up 1 base and V 8 bases, and 6 bases lay outside the gene matches. CDR1 is MNHEY, CDR2 SMNVEV, per germline (reference sequence). The CDR3 region has the DNA TGTGCCAGCCACAGGGGGATCGCGAACACTGAAGCTTTCTTT. This codes for CASHRGIANTEAFF.

The table lists this clone with a few counts. The chain employs TRBV7-2 and TRBJ1-1; D possibly corresponds to TRBD1 (5 bases). Trimming pared 1 base from V and 7 bases from J, leaving 16 bases between. This CDR3 comprises 15 residues. The germline V gene has CDR1 SGHTA and CDR2 FQGNSA. CDR3 bases: TGTGCCAGCAGCTTAGGAGGGGTACTACAGGTTGAAGCTTTCTTT. Amino acid sequence: CASSLGGVLQVEAFF.

J is TRBJ1-5 and V is TRBV19, with 10 bases aligning to TRBD1. V lost 4 bases and J lost 3; bases outside the gene matches: 6. Germline V CDR1 and CDR2: LNHDA, SQIVND (reference sequence). CDR3 size: 16 residues. The CDR3, as DNA: TGTGCCAGTAGTAGCCGGGACAGGGGTTACAATCAGCCCCAGCATTTT. This codes for CASSSRDRGYNQPQHF.

The chain is built from TRBV5-6 and TRBJ2-3; TRBD2 agrees at 9 bases. Germline V gene data show CDR1 as SGHDT and CDR2 as YYEEEE. This CDR3 region has 17 residues. Germline trimming cut 0 bases from V and 3 bases from J; bases unmatched to any gene: 8. CDR3 residues: CASSLAGAGGHTDTQYF. The DNA for the CDR3 is TGTGCCAGCAGCTTGGCTGGGGCGGGGGGGCATACAGATACGCAGTATTTT.

The chain couples TRBV29-1 to TRBJ1-1; D gene uncertain. The CDR3 spans 12 residues. Germline V CDR1 and CDR2: SQVTM, ANQGSEA. Deletions cut 0 bases from V and 6 bases from J, with 8 bases between. The DNA of the CDR3 is TGCAGCGTTGAAGATCTAGACTCTGAAGCTTTCTTT. It specifies CSVEDLDSEAFF.

The chain joins TRBV4-1 to TRBJ2-5, with 11 positions matching TRBD2. Germline-derived CDR1 and CDR2 are MGHRA and YSYEKL. CDR3 length: 18 residues. V lost 4 bases to trimming and J lost 2 bases; unmatched junction nucleotides: 12. CDR3 in amino acids: CASSPLTSGGDKQETQYF. In DNA form, the CDR3 reads TGCGCCAGCAGCCCCCTCACTAGCGGGGGTGATAAACAAGAGACCCAGTACTTC.

The chain recombines TRBV6-6 with TRBJ1-4, with unresolved D. The CDR3 is 11 residues long. The germline V gene encodes CDR1 MNHNY and CDR2 SVGAGI (reference sequence). Trimming pared 5 bases from V and 7 bases from J, leaving 5 bases between. CDR3 residues: CASSAGEKLFF. The CDR3 nucleotides are TGTGCCAGCAGTGCTGGTGAAAAACTGTTTTTT.

This chain links TRBV7-2 with TRBJ2-3; TRBD1 is a possible D gene (5 bases). Trimming removed 2 bases at V and 1 base at J, with 16 bases between. Germline CDR1 reads SGHTA; CDR2 reads FQGNSA. The CDR3 runs 17 residues. The CDR3 DNA follows: TGTGCCAGCAGCTTAAAGTGGGGCGGCATCGGCACAGATACGCAGTATTTT. Its translation: CASSLKWGGIGTDTQYF.

Note on this clone: This specimen includes other DNA sequences encoding the same CDR3. This sequence joins TRBV5-1 and TRBJ2-1, with 8 bases that match TRBD1. V trimming: 1 base; J trimming: 0 bases; junction bases outside the gene matches: 0. Germline V gives CDR1 SGHRS, CDR2 YFSETQ. There are 15 residues in the CDR3. The CDR3 loop is CASSLTGGSYNEQFF. CDR3 nucleotides: TGCGCCAGCAGCTTGACAGGGGGCTCCTACAATGAGCAGTTCTTC.

The V and J genes are TRBV30 and TRBJ2-3; 8 bases are a match to TRBD2. In germline, CDR1 is GTSNPN, CDR2 SVGIG (reference sequence). V shed 2 bases, J shed 2 bases, and the junction held 6 bases outside the gene matches. The length of the CDR3 is 15 residues. Here the CDR3 DNA reads TGTGCCTGGAGTCCACGGGGGGGTGTCACAGATACGCAGTATTTT. It is translated as CAWSPRGGVTDTQYF.

The V and J genes are TRBV2 and TRBJ2-5; 13 nucleotides align to TRBD2. J lost 5 bases, V lost 4 bases, and 4 bases had no gene match. CDR3 length: 15 amino acids. Germline V gene sequence: CDR1 SNHLY, CDR2 FYNNEI. CDR3 in amino acids: CASSGTSGSRETQYF. CDR3 coding DNA: TGTGCCAGCAGTGGGACTAGCGGGAGTCGGGAGACCCAGTACTTC.

A few counts support this clone. This chain uses TRBV11-2 with TRBJ2-3; D not resolved. The CDR3 is made up of 14 amino acids. Germline CDR1 is SGHAT and CDR2 is FQNNGV. V lost 2 bases to trimming and J lost 3 bases, with 9 bases between them. Here the CDR3 DNA reads TGTGCCAGCAGCTTATTTTCCGGGACAGATACGCAGTATTTT. Translating gives CASSLFSGTDTQYF.

The chain combines TRBV5-7 with TRBJ1-1, with a tentative D call TRBD1 (6 bases). TRBV5-7 is treated as an ORF (open reading frame) with a function not yet certain. V was pared by 3 bases and J by 5 bases, with 14 bases between. The CDR3 length is 14 residues. The DNA of the CDR3 is TGTGCCAGCAGCTCTGGACAGTTCGGGACTGAAGCTTTCTTT. The encoded protein is CASSSGQFGTEAFF.

The chain employs TRBV30 and TRBJ1-4, with 8 bases lining up with TRBD1. The CDR3 spans 15 residues. V dropped 1 base and J dropped 4; count of bases not matched to a gene: 5. The germline gives CDR1 GTSNPN, CDR2 SVGIG (reference sequence). CDR3 residues: CAWSGQGFVNEKLFF. DNA for the CDR3: TGTGCCTGGAGTGGACAGGGGTTTGTTAATGAAAAACTGTTTTTT.

This clone was seen a single time. The rearrangement uses TRBV7-8 and TRBJ2-3; 12 bases align to TRBD2. This CDR3 contains 15 residues. Trimming cost V 1 base and J 6 bases; bases outside gene matches: 2. Germline CDR1 SGHVS, CDR2 FQNEAQ. This CDR3 is CASSLGLAGVDTQYF. The CDR3 DNA follows: TGTGCCAGCAGCTTAGGACTAGCGGGGGTGGATACGCAGTATTTT. The full variable domain, its missing parts supplied by reference TRBV7-8 and TRBJ2-3, is GAGVSQSPRYKVAKRGQDVALRCDPISGHVSLFWYQQALGQGPEFLTYFQNEAQLDKSGLPSDRFFAERPEGSVSTLKIQRTQQEDSAVYLCASSLGLAGVDTQYFGPGTRLTVL.

This rearrangement joins TRBV18 to TRBJ2-1; D remains ambiguous. The CDR3 sequence is 15 residues long. CDR1 and CDR2 from the germline V gene are KGHSH and LQKENI. The V end lost 3 bases, the J end lost 7 bases, and 16 bases lay between the germline ends. CDR3 nucleotides: TGTGCCAGCTCACCCCCCGCCAAGGTAGTGAATGAGCAGTTCTTC. Protein: CASSPPAKVVNEQFF.

In the case of this clone: At one boundary the junction diverges from the germline segment, which might be a read error. The chain carries TRBV11-2 and TRBJ2-5; D tentatively fits TRBD1 or TRBD2 (5 bases each). This CDR3 is built from 13 residues. In germline, CDR1 is SGHAT, CDR2 FQNNGV. This CDR3 is CASTPSPYRPPDF. Written as DNA, the CDR3 is TGTGCCAGCACCCCTAGCCCTTACAGGCCCCCGGACTTC.